The 15 T cell receptor beta chains reported below all come from one sample, sequenced in a study of cytomegalovirus exposure and HLA in healthy donors. Amplification used 60 Vbeta primers and 13 Jbeta primers. The repertoire was sequenced with immunoSEQ multiplex PCR; TCRdb's copy has only in-frame clones and lacks some. Among roughly 200,000 clones listed, about four fifths were seen once. Sequencing was performed on PBMCs. These receptors all come from a female donor in good health and CMV-seronegative.

The chain combines TRBV7-2 with TRBJ2-3; 7 nucleotides line up with TRBD2. The junction had 6 bases not matched to a gene; V was cut back by 1 base and J by 5 bases. There are 15 residues in the CDR3. Germline V gene data show CDR1 as SGHTA and CDR2 as FQGNSA. The DNA of the CDR3 is TGTGCCAGCAGCTTAGGAGGGAGGGGCCTAGATACGCAGTATTTT. It is translated as CASSLGGRGLDTQYF.

This chain joins TRBV7-6 and TRBJ2-1, with D perhaps matching TRBD2 (6 bases). The CDR3 spans 15 residues. Germline V CDR1 and CDR2: SGHVS, FNYEAQ. V gave up 3 bases and J gave up 0 bases, with 9 bases separating them. In DNA form, the CDR3 reads TGTGCCAGCAGCTTCGGTAGCGGCTCCTACAATGAGCAGTTCTTC. Protein product: CASSFGSGSYNEQFF.

This clone was recorded once. The rearrangement joins TRBV9 to TRBJ2-1, with 15 nucleotides matching TRBD2. Germline assignment: CDR1 SGDLS and CDR2 YYNGEE. The CDR3 spans 15 residues. The V gene end was trimmed by 0 bases and the J gene end by 8 bases; junction bases not matched to a gene: 0. Written as DNA, the CDR3 is TGTGCCAGCAGCGTAGGGACTAGCGGGAGGGATGAGCAGTTCTTC. Residues: CASSVGTSGRDEQFF.

The V and J genes are TRBV10-3 and TRBJ1-4; a possible D gene is TRBD1 (5 bases). CDR1 and CDR2 (germline): ENHRY, SYGVKD. Deletions cut 8 bases from V and 1 base from J, with 8 bases between. The CDR3 length is 13 residues. CDR3 DNA sequence: TGTGCCATCGGGAGGGGAACTAATGAAAAACTGTTTTTT. This gives the protein CAIGRGTNEKLFF.

The chain joins TRBV18 to TRBJ2-1, with D possibly being TRBD2 (6 bases). Trimming took 6 bases from V and 7 from J, leaving 28 bases between them. Germline lookup yields CDR1 KGHSH and CDR2 LQKENI. The CDR3 loop spans 18 amino acids. In DNA, the CDR3 is TGTGCCAGCTCTTCCTTAGGACTTTCGGGACTCATACTGAATGAGCAGTTCTTC. Protein sequence: CASSSLGLSGLILNEQFF.

The chain links TRBV2 to TRBJ1-1, with D maybe TRBD1 (6 bases). V was clipped by 6 bases and J by 1 base, with 18 bases between them. CDR3 size: 16 residues. From germline, CDR1 is SNHLY and CDR2 FYNNEI. The CDR3 spells CASSTAAGTSNTEAFF. The CDR3 region has the DNA TGTGCCAGCAGCACTGCAGCCGGGACATCGAACACTGAAGCTTTCTTT. Supplemented by reference TRBV2 and TRBJ1-1, the full variable domain reads EPEVTQTPSHQVTQMGQEVILRCVPISNHLYFYWYRQILGQKVEFLVSFYNNEISEKSEIFDDQFSVERPDGSNFTLKIRSTKLEDSAMYFCASSTAAGTSNTEAFFGQGTRLTVV.

The CDR3 reads CASSVAGGSNTGELFF. CDR3 sequence (DNA): TGTGCCAGCAGCGTAGCGGGAGGCTCGAACACCGGGGAGCTGTTTTTT. V is TRBV9 and J is TRBJ2-2; 7 positions match TRBD2. The CDR3 spans 16 residues. J lost 0 bases, V lost 0 bases, and 2 bases had no gene match. Germline V gene sequence: CDR1 SGDLS, CDR2 YYNGEE. Full variable domain (outside the CDR3, taken from reference TRBV9 and TRBJ2-2): DSGVTQTPKHLITATGQRVTLRCSPRSGDLSVYWYQQSLDQGLQFLIQYYNGEERAKGNILERFSAQQFPDLHSELNLSSLELGDSALYFCASSVAGGSNTGELFFGEGSRLTVL.

About this clone itself: An end of the junction does not agree with germline; a read error may underlie this. The chain carries TRBV4-2 and TRBJ1-4; D is perhaps TRBD1 (6 bases). CDR3 length: 15 amino acids. The germline CDR1 and CDR2 sequences are LGHNA and YNFKEQ. CDR3 sequence: CASSEEGGLDEKLFF. In DNA, the CDR3 is TGTGCCAGCAGCGAAGAGGGGGGGCTAGATGAAAAACTGTTTTTT.

This chain connects TRBV30 to TRBJ2-3; D gene uncertain. This CDR3 contains 15 residues. V was shortened by 4 bases and J by 3 bases, with 17 bases between the two germline ends. Germline CDR1 and CDR2: GTSNPN and SVGIG (reference sequence). The DNA for the CDR3 is TGTGCCTGGATGTTTCCAGGTCTTAGTACAGATACGCAGTATTTT. This gives the protein CAWMFPGLSTDTQYF.

CDR3 residues: CASSQLGLAETKNYNEQFF. CDR3 in DNA: TGCGCCAGCAGCCAACTTGGGCTAGCGGAGACAAAGAACTACAATGAGCAGTTCTTC. V and J are TRBV4-1 and TRBJ2-1, with 7 positions matching TRBD2. The CDR3 length is 19 residues. Germline V gives CDR1 MGHRA, CDR2 YSYEKL. V was pared by 2 bases and J by 3 bases, with 16 bases of the junction left unmatched.

This rearrangement joins TRBV7-3 to TRBJ2-3; D may be TRBD1 (5 bases). Germline-derived CDR1 and CDR2 are SGHTA and FQGTGA. The CDR3 runs to 14 residues. The germline V and J ends were trimmed by 2 bases and 5 bases, with 11 bases remaining between them. The chain's CDR3 is CASSLSGFVDTQYF. CDR3 sequence (DNA): TGTGCCAGCAGCTTATCAGGGTTTGTAGATACGCAGTATTTT.

This clone was seen more than once but under ten times. The rearrangement joins TRBV6-1 to TRBJ1-2; the match to TRBD1 covers 7 bases. Trimming at V came to 6 bases and at J to 6 bases, leaving 10 bases not matched to a gene. This CDR3 region has 14 residues. Germline V gene data show CDR1 as MNHNS and CDR2 as SASEGT. CDR3 nucleotide sequence: TGTGCCAGCAGATCGGGACAGTTCTTCGATGGCTACACCTTC. Its translation is CASRSGQFFDGYTF.

The CDR3 sequence: CASSKEWRGGSQNTEAFF. In nucleotides, the CDR3 is TGTGCCAGCAGCAAAGAATGGAGGGGGGGATCCCAAAACACTGAAGCTTTCTTT. The rearrangement joins TRBV21-1 to TRBJ1-1. TRBV21-1 counts as a pseudogene. The CDR3 totals 18 residues.

This chain joins TRBV7-8 and TRBJ1-2, with no clear D. Trimming removed 2 bases from V and 7 bases from J, with 14 bases in between. This CDR3 has 14 residues. CDR1 and CDR2 from the germline V gene are SGHVS and FQNEAQ. In DNA form, the CDR3 reads TGTGCCAGCAGCTTATTGGCGGACGCGGGTGGCTACACCTTC. It is translated as CASSLLADAGGYTF.

The chain couples TRBV6-1 to TRBJ1-3, with a possible D match to TRBD1 (5 bases). The ends were cut back, 8 bases at V and 6 bases at J, with 11 bases in the middle. The CDR3 covers 12 residues. The germline gives CDR1 MNHNS, CDR2 SASEGT. CDR3 DNA sequence: TGTGCCAGCCTGGACATCGTAAACACCATATATTTT. Protein: CASLDIVNTIYF.